The clone carrying this T cell receptor beta chain has just a few counts. Antigen specificity is unknown. MiXCR, applied by TCRdb to the RACE reads, yields one record per CDR3 protein. The table includes 130,000 or so distinct CDR3 sequences, around 8.2% detected once. The CDR3 extends over 16 amino acids. Trimming took off 4 bases at V and 7 bases at J, with 22 bases between the two ends. Germline CDR1 MNHEY, CDR2 SMNVEV (reference sequence). These data come from a study of human T cells and chemical hapten exposure. Background on the study: How much TCR each sample yielded varied, mostly because pooled library volumes differed slightly. Findings of the study overall: The number of TCRs above 1 in 1000 frequency did not change after DPC sensitization.

Time point here: healthy volunteer bleed at 2 weeks. Unfractionated whole blood served as the source for total RNA extraction. V and J are TRBV27 and TRBJ1-1; D is uncertain. This receptor was taken from a male donor in good health. Some clones in this sample may be carry-over from other donors' samples. The sample taken for sequencing was whole blood. CDR3 loop: CASSSIIRGVKGEAFF. CDR3 DNA: TGTGCCAGCAGTTCGATAATCCGAGGCGTCAAGGGTGAAGCTTTCTTT.